These 15 T cell receptor beta chains were sequenced from one sample in a study of OX40 agonist ivuxolimab in advanced cancers. Clones were read by immunoSEQ multiplex PCR, and TCRdb kept only the in-frame ones, dropping some. The sample lists 65,000 to 70,000 clones; around 73% were seen once. This sample comprised CD4+ or CD8+ T cells sorted from blood, obtained in a trial of the OX40 agonist ivuxolimab. The receptor set was obtained from an adult with an advanced solid tumor such as melanoma, head and neck, liver or kidney cancer.

The rearrangement joins TRBV7-2 to TRBJ1-6; 7 bases are a match to TRBD1. The CDR3 length is 16 residues. V was pared by 4 bases and J by 7 bases, with 10 bases of the junction left unmatched. CDR1 and CDR2 from the germline V gene are SGHTA and FQGNSA. CDR3 in DNA: TGTGCCAGCAGCTACCAATCAGGGGGAGGAAATTCACCCCTCCACTTT. Translating it yields CASSYQSGGGNSPLHF. Using reference TRBV7-2 and TRBJ1-6 for the parts outside the CDR3, the full variable domain is GAGVSQSPSNKVTEKGKDVELRCDPISGHTALYWYRQSLGQGLEFLIYFQGNSAPDKSGLPSDRFSAERTGGSVSTLTIQRTQQEDSAVYLCASSYQSGGGNSPLHFGNGTRLTVT.

V usage is TRBV18 and J usage is TRBJ1-2; 10 bases are shared with TRBD1. The junction had 8 bases not matched to a gene; V was cut back by 2 bases and J by 2 bases. The CDR3 has 17 residues. Germline CDR1 reads KGHSH; CDR2 reads LQKENI. CDR3 bases: TGTGCCAGCTCACCAGGGGACAGGGGCCTTCGGAACTATGGCTACACCTTC. Residues: CASSPGDRGLRNYGYTF.

The rearrangement uses TRBV6-5 and TRBJ2-2; D is perhaps TRBD1 (6 bases). V was shortened by 6 bases and J by 4 bases, with 15 bases between the two germline ends. There are 15 residues in the CDR3. From germline, CDR1 is MNHEY and CDR2 SVGAGI. Here the CDR3 reads CASSRAQGITGELFF. Here the CDR3 DNA reads TGTGCCAGCAGCCGGGCCCAGGGGATCACCGGGGAGCTGTTTTTT.

The chain recombines TRBV11-2 with TRBJ2-3, with 10 nucleotides matching TRBD1. After removal of 4 bases from V and 6 bases from J, the junction contained 10 bases not matched to a gene. Germline CDR1 reads SGHAT; CDR2 reads FQNNGV. The CDR3 is 16 residues long. The CDR3 loop is CASSSRQGAVGDTQYF. The DNA of the CDR3 is TGTGCCAGCAGCTCCCGACAGGGGGCCGTGGGGGATACGCAGTATTTT.

This chain connects TRBV4-1 to TRBJ1-2; D not certain. Deletions cut 1 base from V and 1 base from J, with 10 bases between. CDR3 length: 15 amino acids. Germline CDR1 is MGHRA and CDR2 is YSYEKL. Here the CDR3 DNA reads TGCGCCAGCAGCCAAGCCCTGGGATTTAACTATGGCTACACCTTC. Residues: CASSQALGFNYGYTF.

J is TRBJ2-7 and V is TRBV19, with D perhaps TRBD2 (6 bases). Trimming took 4 bases from V and 2 from J, leaving 15 bases between them. Germline CDR1 reads LNHDA; CDR2 reads SQIVND (reference sequence). The CDR3 totals 15 residues. Here the CDR3 DNA reads TGTGCCAGTAGTAATGCTAGCGCCTTTACCTACGAGCAGTACTTC. It encodes CASSNASAFTYEQYF.

This rearrangement joins TRBV11-2 to TRBJ2-3, with TRBD2 identical over 7 bases. The CDR3 contains 15 residues. V shed 6 bases, J shed 0 bases, and the junction held 6 bases outside the gene matches. Germline assignment: CDR1 SGHAT and CDR2 FQNNGV. The CDR3 protein is CASRGLRGSTDTQYF. The CDR3 region has the DNA TGTGCCAGCAGGGGATTGCGGGGGAGCACAGATACGCAGTATTTT.

The rearrangement joins TRBV2 to TRBJ1-1; weak D call: TRBD1 (6 bases). The germline CDR1 and CDR2 sequences are SNHLY and FYNNEI. The CDR3 has 15 residues. The V end was cut by 3 bases, the J end by 1 base, with 12 bases between. The CDR3 here is CASSERQVENTEAFF. As DNA, the CDR3 is TGTGCCAGCAGTGAGAGACAGGTTGAGAACACTGAAGCTTTCTTT.

The chain employs TRBV28 and TRBJ1-3; unclear D gene. CDR3 length: 12 residues. Per germline, CDR1 MDHEN and CDR2 SYDVKM. V was clipped by 8 bases and J by 4 bases, with 9 bases between them. The CDR3 DNA reads TGTGCCAGCCTCTCACCCGGAAACACCATATATTTT. Residues: CASLSPGNTIYF.

J is TRBJ1-2 and V is TRBV19; D is uncertain. V was pared by 10 bases and J by 3 bases, with 18 bases between. Germline assignment: CDR1 LNHDA and CDR2 SQIVND (reference sequence). CDR3 length equals 14 residues. CDR3 sequence reads: CATLPGVKDYGYTF. The DNA of the CDR3 is TGTGCCACCCTCCCTGGGGTAAAGGACTATGGCTACACCTTC. The full variable domain, rest sourced from reference TRBV19 and TRBJ1-2, is DGGITQSPKYLFRKEGQNVTLSCEQNLNHDAMYWYRQDPGQGLRLIYYSQIVNDFQKGDIAEGYSVSREKKESFPLTVTSAQKNPTAFYLCATLPGVKDYGYTFGSGTRLTVV.

V is TRBV19 and J is TRBJ2-3, with D tentatively TRBD1 or TRBD2 (7 bases each). V lost 10 bases to trimming and J lost 0 bases, with 17 bases between them. Germline CDR1 LNHDA, CDR2 SQIVND (reference sequence). This CDR3 comprises 15 residues. The CDR3 sequence: CATRGGGASTDTQYF. The DNA of the CDR3 is TGTGCCACAAGGGGAGGGGGCGCGAGCACAGATACGCAGTATTTT.

The rearrangement links TRBV28 to TRBJ2-5; 7 bases map to TRBD1. V dropped 5 bases and J dropped 2; count of bases not matched to a gene: 5. Germline V gene lookup returns CDR1 MDHEN and CDR2 SYDVKM. The CDR3 extends over 14 amino acids. Written as DNA, the CDR3 is TGTGCCAGCAGTCTCCCGACAGGGCAAGAGACCCAGTACTTC. Translated, it gives CASSLPTGQETQYF.

The V and J genes are TRBV5-1 and TRBJ2-1; 8 nucleotides line up with TRBD1. V lost 2 bases, J lost 7 bases, and 2 bases stayed unmatched. Germline CDR1 SGHRS, CDR2 YFSETQ. This CDR3 is 13 amino acids long. CDR3 nucleotides: TGCGCCAGCAGCTTTACAGGGGGTAATGAGCAGTTCTTC. This encodes CASSFTGGNEQFF. Using reference TRBV5-1 and TRBJ2-1 for the parts outside the CDR3, the full variable domain is KAGVTQTPRYLIKTRGQQVTLSCSPISGHRSVSWYQQTPGQGLQFLFEYFSETQRNKGNFPGRFSGRQFSNSRSEMNVSTLELGDSALYLCASSFTGGNEQFFGPGTRLTVL.

The V call is TRBV7-9, the J call TRBJ2-7; D is undetermined. Germline-derived CDR1 and CDR2 are SEHNR and FQNEAQ (reference sequence). This CDR3 contains 14 residues. Trimming left V 1 base short and J 2 bases short, with 9 bases between. This CDR3 is CASSLERRPYEQYF. The CDR3 coding sequence is TGTGCCAGCAGCTTAGAACGCCGTCCCTACGAGCAGTACTTC.

The CDR3 nucleotides are TGTGCCAGCAGTAGGGACAGATTCTACGAGCAGTACTTC. Translating it yields CASSRDRFYEQYF. This chain uses TRBV28 with TRBJ2-7; 7 bases agree with TRBD1. V shed 5 bases and J 3 bases; nucleotides not matched to a gene: 4. The CDR3 contains 13 residues. Germline V gene lookup returns CDR1 MDHEN and CDR2 SYDVKM.